This TCR beta chain was profiled in a study of T cell responses to AZD1222 COVID-19 vaccine. Study conclusions and caveats: Clonal diversity may have been underestimated, and the donors were mostly white British, with more females than males.

For this clone: Antigen specificity is unknown.

Profiled with immunoSEQ multiplex PCR; TCRdb holds only in-frame clones, not every one. The data show approximately 72,000 clones, about 88% seen once. Second doses that came at about 4 or about 12 weeks were put together. The CDR3 covers 12 residues. Germline V gives CDR1 LGHDT, CDR2 YNNKEL (reference sequence). The ends were cut back, 2 bases at V and 12 bases at J, with 8 bases in the middle. The sample was peripheral blood, taken 28 days after the second AZD1222 dose. The gene calls are TRBV3-1 (or the pseudogene TRBV3-2) and TRBJ1-6, with D uncertain. The receptor was derived from an adult who received the AZD1222 COVID-19 vaccine. CDR3 bases: TGTGCCAGCAGCCAACCGAACCTACCCCTCCACTTT. Protein: CASSQPNLPLHF.